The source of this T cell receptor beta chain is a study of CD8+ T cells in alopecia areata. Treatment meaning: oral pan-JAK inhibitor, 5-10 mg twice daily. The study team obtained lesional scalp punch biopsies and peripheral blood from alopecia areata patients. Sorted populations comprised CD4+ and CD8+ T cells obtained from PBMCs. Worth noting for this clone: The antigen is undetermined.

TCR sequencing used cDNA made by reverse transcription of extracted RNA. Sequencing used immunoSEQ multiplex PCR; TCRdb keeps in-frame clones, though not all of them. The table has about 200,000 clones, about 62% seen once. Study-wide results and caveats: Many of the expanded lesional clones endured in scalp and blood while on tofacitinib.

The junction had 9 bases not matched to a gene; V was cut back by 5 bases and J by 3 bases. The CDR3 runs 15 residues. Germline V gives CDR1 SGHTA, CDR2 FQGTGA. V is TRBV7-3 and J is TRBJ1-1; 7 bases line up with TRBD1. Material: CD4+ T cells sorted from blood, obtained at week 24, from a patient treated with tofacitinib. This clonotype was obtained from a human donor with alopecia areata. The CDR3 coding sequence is TGTGCCAGCAGCCCAGGGGACAGATGGGACACTGAAGCTTTCTTT. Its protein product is CASSPGDRWDTEAFF.